This T cell receptor beta chain stems from a study of CD8+ T cells in alopecia areata. It was cDNA, reverse transcribed from extracted RNA, that served as the sequencing template. Only in-frame clones appear in the TCRdb table, and some are missing; sequencing was by immunoSEQ multiplex PCR. The sample records 45,000 to 60,000 clones, around 96% being singletons. V was clipped by 7 bases and J by 6 bases, with 12 bases between them. This CDR3 has 12 residues. CDR1 is SQVTM and CDR2 is ANQGSEA in the germline V gene. This sample comprised CD8+ T cells sorted from blood, obtained at week 0. The receptor comes from a human donor with alopecia areata. The chain links TRBV29-1 to TRBJ2-2; D assignment may be TRBD1 or TRBD2 (5 bases each). The CDR3 bases are TGCAGCGCGAAGGGGACCCCCGGGGAGCTGTTTTTT. This codes for CSAKGTPGELFF.